Below, 8 T cell receptor beta chains from the same sample are listed, as sequenced in a study of blood T cell repertoires in COVID-19. Using immunoSEQ multiplex PCR, the repertoire was profiled, and TCRdb retains in-frame clones only, with some absent. In the table there are a few hundred thousand clones, around 81% of which are singletons. Sequenced sample: peripheral blood. These receptors were taken from a woman aged 45-59 years with active or convalescent COVID-19.

The rearrangement joins TRBV7-2 to TRBJ2-7, with 8 bases aligning to TRBD1. The germline CDR1 and CDR2 sequences are SGHTA and FQGNSA. Losses at the gene ends were 6 bases for V and 3 bases for J; bases not matched to a gene: 13. This CDR3 is 16 amino acids long. CDR3 nucleotides: TGTGCCAGCAGTTACCCCATGGGACAGGCCAACTACGAGCAGTACTTC. This gives the protein CASSYPMGQANYEQYF.

The V gene is TRBV7-2, the J gene TRBJ2-7; TRBD2 agrees at 7 bases. J lost 7 bases, V lost 1 base, and 7 bases had no gene match. The CDR3 consists of 14 residues. Germline lookup yields CDR1 SGHTA and CDR2 FQGNSA. In DNA form, the CDR3 reads TGTGCCAGCAGCTTAGGGGGGAGGGCAGGAGAGCAGTACTTC. It codes for CASSLGGRAGEQYF. Full variable domain (missing parts from reference TRBV7-2 and TRBJ2-7): GAGVSQSPSNKVTEKGKDVELRCDPISGHTALYWYRQSLGQGLEFLIYFQGNSAPDKSGLPSDRFSAERTGGSVSTLTIQRTQQEDSAVYLCASSLGGRAGEQYFGPGTRLTVT.

This clone was recorded once. J is TRBJ2-1 and V is TRBV2; 9 bases are a match to TRBD1. Unmatched junction bases numbered 6, after V lost 6 bases and J lost 3 bases. The CDR3 totals 15 residues. Germline CDR1 SNHLY, CDR2 FYNNEI. The CDR3, as DNA: TGTGCCAGCAGCCGGGACAGGGCCAACTACAATGAGCAGTTCTTC. Residues: CASSRDRANYNEQFF. The entire variable domain, with the rest obtained from reference TRBV2 and TRBJ2-1, is as follows: EPEVTQTPSHQVTQMGQEVILRCVPISNHLYFYWYRQILGQKVEFLVSFYNNEISEKSEIFDDQFSVERPDGSNFTLKIRSTKLEDSAMYFCASSRDRANYNEQFFGPGTRLTVL.

CDR3 residues: CASSAGQGGKLFF. The CDR3 nucleotides are TGCGCCAGCAGCGCGGGACAGGGCGGAAAACTGTTTTTT. The chain is built from TRBV5-1 and TRBJ1-4; 9 bases are shared with TRBD1. J gave up 10 bases and V 4 bases, and 5 bases lay outside the gene matches. The germline gives CDR1 SGHRS, CDR2 YFSETQ. The CDR3 runs 13 residues. The full variable domain, completed using reference TRBV5-1 and TRBJ1-4, is KAGVTQTPRYLIKTRGQQVTLSCSPISGHRSVSWYQQTPGQGLQFLFEYFSETQRNKGNFPGRFSGRQFSNSRSEMNVSTLELGDSALYLCASSAGQGGKLFFGSGTQLSVL.

The chain recombines TRBV6-5 with TRBJ1-5; TRBD1 might be the D (6 bases). This CDR3 is 15 amino acids long. Trimming removed 6 bases at V and 2 bases at J, with 14 bases between. Germline V CDR1 and CDR2: MNHEY, SVGAGI. The CDR3 loop is CASSQRGLGNQPQHF. CDR3 DNA: TGTGCCAGCAGCCAGCGGGGGCTCGGCAATCAGCCCCAGCATTTT.

This chain links TRBV28 with TRBJ1-2, with TRBD1 matching over 9 bases. This CDR3 comprises 13 residues. Germline loops: CDR1 MDHEN, CDR2 SYDVKM. V lost 6 bases, J lost 8 bases, and 7 bases stayed unmatched. CDR3 in DNA: TGTGCCAGCAGAAGGGGACAGGGTGGCGGCTACACCTTC. It yields the protein CASRRGQGGGYTF.

J is TRBJ2-1 and V is TRBV25-1, with TRBD2 identical over 11 bases. Germline-derived CDR1 and CDR2 are MGHDK and SYGVNS. With 8 bases clipped from V and 8 bases from J, the junction kept 8 bases outside the gene matches. CDR3 length: 14 amino acids. In DNA, the CDR3 is TGTGCCAGCCGACTAGCGGGATACTCTGATGAGCAGTTCTTC. It is translated as CASRLAGYSDEQFF.

The chain has TRBV30 and TRBJ1-5; D possibly corresponds to TRBD1 (6 bases). The length of the CDR3 is 12 residues. The germline V gene encodes CDR1 GTSNPN and CDR2 SVGIG (reference sequence). The V and J ends lost 4 bases and 3 bases respectively, with 7 bases between them. The CDR3 nucleotides read TGTGCCTGGAACAGGGTCAATCAGCCCCAGCATTTT. This gives the protein CAWNRVNQPQHF.